This TCR beta chain was recorded in a study of T cells in localized non-small cell lung cancer. Study-wide results and caveats: There was an association of higher blood T cell density with longer overall survival. Of the top 100 tumor clones, median roughly 55 were in adjacent lung, more than 25 among its top 100.

As for this clone: Its target is not known.

CDR3 length equals 13 residues. Trimming took off 11 bases at V and 7 bases at J, with 17 bases between the two ends. Germline loops: CDR1 SGHTA, CDR2 FQGTGA. TCRdb's table, derived via immunoSEQ multiplex PCR, lists solely in-frame clones and lacks some. Of about 59,000 clones in the sample, about 90% are singletons; the top ten hold roughly a fifth. This TCR was sampled from a man between 40 and 70 years old with stage I squamous cell lung carcinoma. This rearrangement joins TRBV7-3 to TRBJ1-4; D is possibly TRBD1 (5 bases). This specimen consisted of peripheral blood, obtained before any cancer treatment. As DNA, the CDR3 is TGTGCCCCTCGTGGACAATGGAGTGAAAAACTGTTTTTT. Translation: CAPRGQWSEKLFF.